This entry describes one T cell receptor (beta chain). Trimming removed 4 bases from V and 7 bases from J, with 4 bases in between. The CDR3 is made up of 11 amino acids. From germline, CDR1 is SEHNR and CDR2 FQNEAQ (reference sequence). The data derive from a study of T cell responses to AZD1222 COVID-19 vaccine. Across the whole study: Second-dose intervals of approximately 4 or approximately 12 weeks were pooled.

Assay: immunoSEQ multiplex PCR; the TCRdb copy retains only in-frame clones and omits some. The profile covers roughly 100,000 clones, with roughly nine tenths appearing a single time and roughly 3.5% taken by the ten largest. The TCR comes from an adult in good health. The rearrangement joins TRBV7-9 to TRBJ1-4; the D is unclear. The sample consisted of peripheral blood, taken on day 0 of AZD1222 vaccination. CDR3 region: CASSSREKLFF. The CDR3, as DNA: TGTGCCAGCAGCTCACGTGAAAAACTGTTTTTT.